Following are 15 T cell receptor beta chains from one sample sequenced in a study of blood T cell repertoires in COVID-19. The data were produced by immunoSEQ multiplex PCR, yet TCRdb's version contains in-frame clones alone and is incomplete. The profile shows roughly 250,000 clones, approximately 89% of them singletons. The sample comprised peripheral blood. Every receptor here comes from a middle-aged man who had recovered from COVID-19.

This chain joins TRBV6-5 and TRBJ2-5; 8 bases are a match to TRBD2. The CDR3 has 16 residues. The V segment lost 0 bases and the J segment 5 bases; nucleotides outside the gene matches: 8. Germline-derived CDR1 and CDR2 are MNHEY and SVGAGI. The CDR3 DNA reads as TGTGCCAGCAGTTACTCGAGACTAGCGCTTAGGGAGACCCAGTACTTC. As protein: CASSYSRLALRETQYF.

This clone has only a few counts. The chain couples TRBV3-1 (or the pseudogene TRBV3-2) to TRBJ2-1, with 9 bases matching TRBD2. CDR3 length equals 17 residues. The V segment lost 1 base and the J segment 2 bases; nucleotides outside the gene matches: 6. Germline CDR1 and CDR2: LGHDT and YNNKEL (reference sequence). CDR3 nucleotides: TGTGCCAGCAGCCAAGGGTCTGCGGGAGGGGCCTACAATGAGCAGTTCTTC. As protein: CASSQGSAGGAYNEQFF.

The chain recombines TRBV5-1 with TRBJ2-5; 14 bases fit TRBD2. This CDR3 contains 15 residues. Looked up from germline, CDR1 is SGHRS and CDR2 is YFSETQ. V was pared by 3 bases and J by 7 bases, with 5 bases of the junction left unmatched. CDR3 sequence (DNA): TGCGCCAGCAGCTCCCAAGGACTAGCGGGAGGGACCCAGTACTTC. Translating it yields CASSSQGLAGGTQYF.

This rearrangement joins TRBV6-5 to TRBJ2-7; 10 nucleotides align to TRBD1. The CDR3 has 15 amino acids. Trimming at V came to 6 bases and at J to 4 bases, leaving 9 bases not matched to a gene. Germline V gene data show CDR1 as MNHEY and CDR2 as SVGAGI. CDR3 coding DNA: TGTGCCAGCAGCCGGATCGGGACAGGGGATTACGAGCAGTACTTC. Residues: CASSRIGTGDYEQYF.

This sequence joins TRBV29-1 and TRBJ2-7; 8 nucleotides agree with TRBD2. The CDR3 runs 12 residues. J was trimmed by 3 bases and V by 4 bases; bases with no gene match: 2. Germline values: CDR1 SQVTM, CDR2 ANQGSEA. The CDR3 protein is CSVATSDYEQYF. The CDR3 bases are TGCAGCGTTGCGACTAGCGACTACGAGCAGTACTTC.

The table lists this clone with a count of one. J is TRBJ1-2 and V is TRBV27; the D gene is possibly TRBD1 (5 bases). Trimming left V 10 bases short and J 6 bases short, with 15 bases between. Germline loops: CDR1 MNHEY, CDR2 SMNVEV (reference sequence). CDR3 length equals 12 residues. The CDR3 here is CATWGRLHGYTF. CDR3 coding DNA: TGTGCCACCTGGGGGAGGCTGCATGGCTACACCTTC.

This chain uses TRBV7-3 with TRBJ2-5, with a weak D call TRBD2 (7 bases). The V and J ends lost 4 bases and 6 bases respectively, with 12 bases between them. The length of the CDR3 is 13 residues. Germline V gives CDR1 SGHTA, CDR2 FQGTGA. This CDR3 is CASSSGGSQTQYF. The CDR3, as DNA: TGTGCCAGCAGCTCGGGGGGCAGTCAGACCCAGTACTTC.

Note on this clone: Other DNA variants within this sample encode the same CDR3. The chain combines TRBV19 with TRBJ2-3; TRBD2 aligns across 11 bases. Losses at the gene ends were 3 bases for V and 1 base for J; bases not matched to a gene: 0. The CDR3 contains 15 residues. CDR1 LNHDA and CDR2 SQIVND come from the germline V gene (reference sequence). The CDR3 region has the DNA TGTGCCAGTAGTATGGGACTAGCGGGCACAGATACGCAGTATTTT. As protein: CASSMGLAGTDTQYF.

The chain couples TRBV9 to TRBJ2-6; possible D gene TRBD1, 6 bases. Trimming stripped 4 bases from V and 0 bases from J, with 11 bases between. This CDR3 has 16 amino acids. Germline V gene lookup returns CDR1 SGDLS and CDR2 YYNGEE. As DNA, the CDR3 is TGTGCCAGCAGCTCGACAGGACGCTCTGGGGCCAACGTCCTGACTTTC. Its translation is CASSSTGRSGANVLTF.

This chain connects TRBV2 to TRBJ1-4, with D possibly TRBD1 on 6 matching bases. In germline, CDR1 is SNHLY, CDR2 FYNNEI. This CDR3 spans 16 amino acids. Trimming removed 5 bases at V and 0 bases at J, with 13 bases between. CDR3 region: CASSIDRFATNEKLFF. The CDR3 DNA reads TGTGCCAGCAGTATAGACAGGTTTGCAACTAATGAAAAACTGTTTTTT.

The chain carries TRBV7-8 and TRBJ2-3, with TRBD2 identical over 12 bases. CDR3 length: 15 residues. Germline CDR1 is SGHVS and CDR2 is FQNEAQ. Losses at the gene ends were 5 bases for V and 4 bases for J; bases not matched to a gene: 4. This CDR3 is CASSRLAGEADTQYF. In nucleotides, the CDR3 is TGTGCCAGCAGCAGACTAGCGGGAGAAGCAGATACGCAGTATTTT. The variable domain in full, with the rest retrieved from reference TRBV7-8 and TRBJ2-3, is GAGVSQSPRYKVAKRGQDVALRCDPISGHVSLFWYQQALGQGPEFLTYFQNEAQLDKSGLPSDRFFAERPEGSVSTLKIQRTQQEDSAVYLCASSRLAGEADTQYFGPGTRLTVL.

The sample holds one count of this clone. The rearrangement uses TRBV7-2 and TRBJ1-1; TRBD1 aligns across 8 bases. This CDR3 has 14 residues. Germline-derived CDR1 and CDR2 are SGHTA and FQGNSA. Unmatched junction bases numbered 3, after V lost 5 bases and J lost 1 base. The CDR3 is CASSAGQANTEAFF. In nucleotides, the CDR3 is TGTGCCAGCAGCGCGGGACAGGCGAACACTGAAGCTTTCTTT.

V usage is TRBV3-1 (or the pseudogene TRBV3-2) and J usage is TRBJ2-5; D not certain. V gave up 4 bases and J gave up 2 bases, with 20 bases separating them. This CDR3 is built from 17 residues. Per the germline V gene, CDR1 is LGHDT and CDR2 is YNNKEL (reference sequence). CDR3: CASSPTSVRSGQETQYF. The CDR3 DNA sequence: TGTGCCAGCAGCCCCACAAGCGTGCGCTCCGGGCAAGAGACCCAGTACTTC.

CDR3 DNA: TGTGCCAGCGGGACTACCCAGTTCTTC. It encodes CASGTTQFF. The V and J genes are TRBV19 and TRBJ2-1; TRBD2 aligns across 7 bases. The germline CDR1 and CDR2 sequences are LNHDA and SQIVND (reference sequence). The ends lost 9 bases at V and 13 bases at J; junction bases unmatched: 3. The CDR3 totals 9 residues.

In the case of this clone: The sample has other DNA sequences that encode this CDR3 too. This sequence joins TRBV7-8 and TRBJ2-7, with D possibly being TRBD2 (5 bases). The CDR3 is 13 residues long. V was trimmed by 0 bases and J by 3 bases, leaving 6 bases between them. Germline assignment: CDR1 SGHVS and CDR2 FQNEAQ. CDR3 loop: CASSLARGYEQYF. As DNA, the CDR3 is TGTGCCAGCAGCTTAGCCCGGGGCTACGAGCAGTACTTC.